Shown below are 19 T cell receptor beta chains from a single sample sequenced in a study of tumor-infiltrating lymphocytes in primary liver carcinoma. Reverse transcription of 450 to 500 ng total RNA with a constant-region primer produced TCR beta cDNA. Slightly modified ARM-PCR with three nested multiplex PCR rounds yielded TCR beta libraries. The study ran its first two PCR rounds for 9 to 10 cycles each, using TRBV1-TRBV30 forward primers and a C-beta reverse primer. TCRdb redid the calling of the multiplex PCR reads with MiXCR, one entry per CDR3 protein. The sample has 30,000 to 40,000 distinct CDR3 sequences; approximately 73% are singletons. Scientists recovered RNA and DNA together from about 20-30 mg of unsorted bulk tissue. Sequenced material: liver tumor tissue from sampling region 4. Subset reported: tumor region T4, right-lateral pole. These receptor sequences come from a man aged 35-49 years with primary liver carcinoma and hepatitis B virus infection.

As to this clonotype: Likely a read error: the CDR3 ends without its conserved phenylalanine or tryptophan. V is TRBV12-3 or TRBV12-4 and J is TRBJ2-5, with 10 bases that match TRBD2. V trimming: 9 bases; J trimming: 8 bases; junction bases outside the gene matches: 9. The CDR3 spans 13 residues. The CDR3 loop reads CASSLAGVETQYL. In DNA form, the CDR3 reads TGTGCCAGTTCGCTAGCGGGAGTGGAAACCCAGTACTTA.

This sequence joins TRBV20-1 and TRBJ2-7; 8 bases line up with TRBD2. The CDR3 contains 16 residues. Germline V gene lookup returns CDR1 DFQATT and CDR2 SNEGSKA (reference sequence). V gave up 6 bases and J gave up 6 bases; unmatched junction bases: 19. The DNA for the CDR3 is TGCAGTGCGCCAGGGCGGGGGACTAGTAGTATAGGCGAGCAGTACTTC. Translation: CSAPGRGTSSIGEQYF.

This clonotype was detected once. One end of the junction is discordant with germline, which a read error may explain. V and J are TRBV10-2 and TRBJ2-7; 10 nucleotides line up with TRBD1. CDR3 length equals 14 residues. The germline CDR1 and CDR2 sequences are WSHSY and SAAADI. CDR3 nucleotides: TGCGCCAGCAGCCGGGACAGGGGTGTTGACGACCAGTACTTC. Protein sequence: CASSRDRGVDDQYF.

To note about this clonotype: One end of the junction does not line up with germline, which may come from a read error. The chain joins TRBV4-2 to TRBJ2-7; the match to TRBD2 covers 11 bases. Germline loops: CDR1 LGHNA, CDR2 YNFKEQ. This CDR3 is built from 15 residues. The CDR3 bases are TGTGCCAGCAGCGGGGGACTAGCGGACTACGGGGAGCAATATTTC. It specifies CASSGGLADYGEQYF.

Concerning this clonotype: Given the absence of the conserved phenylalanine or tryptophan at the CDR3 end, a read error is likely. The DNA is left out, because the CDR3 cannot be placed on it with certainty; the CDR3 is given as TCRdb lists it. The chain joins TRBV29-1 to TRBJ2-2; TRBD1 is the table's D call, not checked against the DNA. The CDR3 contains 16 residues when both ends are counted. CDR1 and CDR2 (germline): SQVTM, ANQGSEA. The CDR3 is CSVEGLDRVGTGGLFL.

This clonotype occurred once. The junction departs from the called germline gene at one end, perhaps through a read error. The rearrangement joins TRBV7-3 to TRBJ2-2, with D perhaps being TRBD1 or TRBD2 (5 bases each). The germline gives CDR1 SGHTA, CDR2 FQGTGA. The CDR3 is 16 residues long. The CDR3 loop reads CASSLTKTHNPRELFF. The CDR3 DNA sequence: TGTGCCAGCAGCTTAACCAAAACCCATAATCCCAGGGAGCTGTTCTTT.

Note on this clonotype: An end of the junction differs from the germline gene, which may be a read error. This chain links TRBV28 with TRBJ2-7; the D gene could be TRBD1 or TRBD2 (6 bases each). This CDR3 spans 15 amino acids. CDR1 and CDR2 (germline): MDHEN, SYDVKM. For the CDR3, the DNA is TGTGCCAGCTCGCACCAAAGCAGGGGACTCTACGAGCGGTACTTC. This sequence encodes CASSHQSRGLYERYF. Drawing the rest from reference TRBV28 and TRBJ2-7, the complete variable domain is DVKVTQSSRYLVKRTGEKVFLECVQDMDHENMFWYRQDPGLGLRLIYFSYDVKMKEKGDIPEGYSVSREKKERFSLILESASTNQTSMYLCASSHQSRGLYERYFGPGTRLTVT.

For this clonotype: One end of the junction fails to match germline, which may point to a read error. V and J are TRBV7-9 and TRBJ2-7, with TRBD2 as a possible D gene (5 bases). The CDR3 has 14 amino acids. The germline gives CDR1 SEHNR, CDR2 FQNEAQ (reference sequence). Here the CDR3 reads CASNKDLEDRERYF. As DNA, the CDR3 is TGTGCCAGCAATAAGGACTTGGAGGATCGCGAGCGGTACTTC.

On this clonotype: Germline and junction disagree at one end, which may indicate a read error. V is TRBV28 and J is TRBJ2-7, with 8 bases aligning to TRBD2. Germline assignment: CDR1 MDHEN and CDR2 SYDVKM. CDR3 size: 16 residues. The DNA for the CDR3 is TGTTCCAGCAGTGTCGGGGGGAGCGGGAGATATTACGAGCAGTACTTC. Protein: CSSSVGGSGRYYEQYF.

J is TRBJ2-1 and V is TRBV7-9; D not resolved. Germline CDR1 reads SEHNR; CDR2 reads FQNEAQ (reference sequence). V gave up 1 base and J gave up 5 bases, with 15 bases separating them. CDR3 length equals 16 residues. CDR3 sequence: CASSLVTSARNNEQFF. CDR3 coding DNA: TGTGCCAGCAGCTTAGTCACGAGCGCGAGAAACAATGAGCAGTTCTTC. Full variable domain (outside the CDR3, taken from reference TRBV7-9 and TRBJ2-1): DTGVSQNPRHKITKRGQNVTFRCDPISEHNRLYWYRQTLGQGPEFLTYFQNEAQLEKSRLLSDRFSAERPKGSFSTLEIQRTEQGDSAMYLCASSLVTSARNNEQFFGPGTRLTVL.

This clonotype is labeled as medium-sized. The chain couples TRBV29-1 to TRBJ1-1; 8 nucleotides line up with TRBD1. Germline-derived CDR1 and CDR2 are SQVTM and ANQGSEA. The CDR3 runs 13 residues. The trim removed 5 bases at V and 1 base at J, leaving 3 bases unmatched. This CDR3 is CSVLTGENTEAFF. The CDR3 DNA sequence: TGCAGCGTTCTGACAGGGGAGAACACTGAAGCTTTCTTT.

A few counts support this clonotype. The CDR3 does not end in the conserved phenylalanine or tryptophan, so this is likely a read error. This chain uses TRBV7-9 with TRBJ2-7; TRBD1 or TRBD2 may be the D gene (5 bases each). This CDR3 is 16 amino acids long. Germline V gene sequence: CDR1 SEHNR, CDR2 FQNEAQ (reference sequence). Trimming shortened V by 7 bases and J by 3 bases, and 22 bases separated the two germline ends. CDR3 loop: CASTLTGVWGNYEQYS. Written as DNA, the CDR3 is TGTGCCAGCACTTTAACAGGAGTGTGGGGGAACTACGAGCAGTACTCC.

The rearrangement uses TRBV5-1 and TRBJ2-2; D may be TRBD1 or TRBD2 (7 bases each). This CDR3 spans 17 amino acids. Trimming cost V 6 bases and J 7 bases, with 25 bases left between them. Germline CDR1 and CDR2: SGHRS and YFSETQ. The CDR3 protein is CASNLPVGRGGIGELFF. In nucleotides, the CDR3 is TGCGCCAGCAACCTCCCGGTGGGCAGGGGGGGCATCGGGGAGCTGTTTTTT.

On this clonotype itself: A much larger clone sits a single nucleotide away, making a read error possible. The V gene is TRBV20-1, the J gene TRBJ2-1, with 7 bases identical to TRBD2. The germline gives CDR1 DFQATT, CDR2 SNEGSKA (reference sequence). The CDR3 spans 14 residues. J lost 1 base, V lost 4 bases, and 4 bases had no gene match. CDR3 loop: CSANRRGSYNEQFF. The CDR3 coding sequence is TGCAGTGCTAATAGGCGGGGGTCCTACAATGAGCAGTTCTTC.

The rearrangement uses TRBV7-2 and TRBJ2-4; D uncertain. The V end was cut by 8 bases, the J end by 0 bases, with 5 bases between. Germline V gene sequence: CDR1 SGHTA, CDR2 FQGNSA. The CDR3 has 12 residues. CDR3 sequence (DNA): TGTACCAGCGGTTTAGCCAAAAACATTCAGTACTTC. Amino acids: CTSGLAKNIQYF.

The chain employs TRBV6-5 and TRBJ2-5; 7 bases are a match to TRBD1. This CDR3 has 15 residues. Looked up from germline, CDR1 is MNHEY and CDR2 is SVGAGI. Trimming took 6 bases from V and 3 from J; bases not matched to a gene: 10. The CDR3 coding sequence is TGTGCCAGCAGGTCACAACAGGGGTGTGAAGAGACCCAGTACTTC. Translating gives CASRSQQGCEETQYF.

In regard to this clonotype: The conserved phenylalanine or tryptophan normally closing the CDR3 is absent here, so this likely arose from a read error. J is TRBJ2-1 and V is TRBV6-1; 7 nucleotides align to TRBD2. The CDR3 consists of 15 residues. Germline V lookup: CDR1 MNHNS, CDR2 SASEGT. Unmatched junction bases numbered 6, after V lost 1 base and J lost 6 bases. Written as DNA, the CDR3 is TGTGCCAGCAGTGAAGAAACGGGAGGATGCAATGAGCAGTTCTTA. Its protein product is CASSEETGGCNEQFL.

The chain combines TRBV5-4 with TRBJ2-5; D call uncertain. CDR3 length equals 16 residues. V was trimmed by 4 bases and J by 5 bases, leaving 21 bases between them. Germline V gives CDR1 SGHNT, CDR2 YYREEE (reference sequence). CDR3 sequence: CASSGTIVERMETQYF. In DNA, the CDR3 is TGTGCCAGCAGCGGAACCATAGTGGAGAGGATGGAGACCCAGTACTTC.

This clonotype was recorded a few times. At one boundary the junction diverges from the germline segment, which might be a read error. This chain connects TRBV6-2 or TRBV6-3 to TRBJ2-6, with D possibly being TRBD1 or TRBD2 (5 bases each). This CDR3 has 15 residues. Germline CDR1 is MNHEY and CDR2 is SVGEGT. The CDR3 protein is CASSEERAGANILTF. CDR3 nucleotides: TGTGCCAGCAGTGAGGAACGGGCCGGGGCCAACATCCTGACTTTC.